These 11 T cell receptor beta chains were sequenced from one sample in a study of T-cell memory formation after mild COVID-19. TCRdb reprocessed the 5' RACE reads via MiXCR and lists one record per CDR3 protein. Here the sample spans about 210,000 distinct CDR3 sequences, 8% to 11% being singletons. Sequenced material: PBMCs or a T cell subset sorted from them (not recorded which). The receptors originated from a man younger than 30 who had mild COVID-19 (a few samples of this study predate the infection). Cell type and time point are not known.

At least ten counts were recorded for this clonotype. V usage is TRBV7-8 and J usage is TRBJ2-6; D remains ambiguous. Germline CDR1 and CDR2: SGHVS and FQNEAQ. V lost 5 bases, J lost 2 bases, and 16 bases lay in between. The CDR3 runs 17 residues. CDR3 region: CASSLWRVGTGANVLTF. In DNA, the CDR3 is TGTGCCAGCAGCCTTTGGCGTGTGGGGACTGGGGCCAACGTCCTGACTTTC.

The V gene is TRBV7-2, the J gene TRBJ1-5; a possible D gene is TRBD1 (5 bases). The CDR3 extends over 14 amino acids. The V and J ends lost 5 bases and 4 bases respectively, with 12 bases between them. Germline CDR1 and CDR2: SGHTA and FQGNSA. CDR3 sequence reads: CASSPSGGNQPQHF. The CDR3 coding sequence is TGTGCCAGCAGCCCCTCCGGGGGTAATCAGCCCCAGCATTTT.

This clonotype was counted a few times. The V gene is TRBV20-1, the J gene TRBJ1-1; 7 nucleotides line up with TRBD1. Looked up from germline, CDR1 is DFQATT and CDR2 is SNEGSKA (reference sequence). The CDR3 is 14 amino acids. The V gene end was trimmed by 0 bases and the J gene end by 6 bases; junction bases not matched to a gene: 7. The DNA of the CDR3 is TGCAGTGCTAGAGAACTTGGGCAGGGGGCTGAAGCTTTCTTT. Encoded protein: CSARELGQGAEAFF.

The rearrangement uses TRBV29-1 and TRBJ2-7, with TRBD1 matching over 11 bases. Trimming took 6 bases from V and 4 from J; bases not matched to a gene: 11. This CDR3 comprises 15 residues. CDR1 is SQVTM and CDR2 is ANQGSEA in the germline V gene. This chain's CDR3 is CSVGAGTGGQYEQYF. CDR3 sequence (DNA): TGCAGCGTGGGGGCCGGGACAGGGGGTCAGTACGAGCAGTACTTC.

In this sample, this clonotype turned up many times. The chain links TRBV27 to TRBJ1-6, with a tentative D call TRBD1 (5 bases). Between the trimmed V and J ends, which lost 0 bases and 4 bases, there was a span of 10 bases. The CDR3 runs 16 residues. The germline gives CDR1 MNHEY, CDR2 SMNVEV (reference sequence). The DNA for the CDR3 is TGTGCCAGCAGTTTATCCCCAGGGTGGTATAATTCACCCCTCCACTTT. Protein product: CASSLSPGWYNSPLHF.

This clonotype has ten or more counts. This chain links TRBV5-1 with TRBJ1-2; 8 bases fit TRBD1. The V segment lost 4 bases and the J segment 8 bases; nucleotides outside the gene matches: 7. In germline, CDR1 is SGHRS, CDR2 YFSETQ. The CDR3 extends over 13 amino acids. The CDR3 region is CASSPGTGGGYTF. CDR3 nucleotides: TGCGCCAGCAGCCCCGGGACAGGAGGCGGCTACACCTTC.

Many counts were recorded for this clonotype. This chain connects TRBV19 to TRBJ2-2; no reliable D call. This CDR3 spans 15 amino acids. The V end lost 7 bases, the J end lost 2 bases, and 14 bases lay between the germline ends. Germline lookup yields CDR1 LNHDA and CDR2 SQIVND (reference sequence). The CDR3: CASMALGVNTGELFF. The DNA of the CDR3 is TGTGCCAGTATGGCCCTAGGCGTTAACACCGGGGAGCTGTTTTTT.

This clonotype has a handful of counts. The genes are TRBV7-2 and TRBJ1-1, with unresolved D. The ends were cut back, 3 bases at V and 6 bases at J, with 11 bases in the middle. The V gene's germline CDR1 is SGHTA and CDR2 FQGNSA. The CDR3 length is 13 residues. CDR3 nucleotide sequence: TGTGCCAGCAGCTTCCGCGGCGGGGCTGAAGCTTTCTTT. It codes for CASSFRGGAEAFF.

This chain connects TRBV5-1 to TRBJ1-2; D is ambiguous. The CDR3 has 14 residues. Trimming stripped 0 bases from V and 1 base from J, with 7 bases between. Germline loops: CDR1 SGHRS, CDR2 YFSETQ. The CDR3 nucleotides are TGCGCCAGCAGCTTGGCGGGAGATAACTATGGCTACACCTTC. The encoded protein is CASSLAGDNYGYTF.

In this sample, this clonotype turned up a few times. The chain employs TRBV6-1 and TRBJ1-1, with 7 bases identical to TRBD1. The junction had 9 bases not matched to a gene; V was cut back by 7 bases and J by 4 bases. Looked up from germline, CDR1 is MNHNS and CDR2 is SASEGT. The CDR3 spans 14 residues. The CDR3 region is CASMRDRAATEAFF. The CDR3 DNA reads as TGTGCCAGCATGAGAGACAGGGCAGCCACTGAAGCTTTCTTT.

The chain couples TRBV20-1 to TRBJ2-2; 8 nucleotides match TRBD2. This CDR3 is 17 amino acids long. Germline V gene data show CDR1 as DFQATT and CDR2 as SNEGSKA (reference sequence). After removal of 5 bases from V and 0 bases from J, the junction contained 11 bases not matched to a gene. The CDR3 coding sequence is TGCAGTGCTCGGGGGGGCAGGGAGGTTTCGAACACCGGGGAGCTGTTTTTT. Translating it yields CSARGGREVSNTGELFF.